Listed here are 22 T cell receptor beta chains from one sample, sequenced in a study of T cell responses to AZD1222 COVID-19 vaccine. TCRdb keeps only in-frame clones here, not all; method: immunoSEQ multiplex PCR. Counted here are about 75,000 clones, about nine tenths occurring once; the ten biggest clones make up about a tenth. Sequenced material: peripheral blood, taken 28 days after the second dose of the MenACWY control vaccine. Every receptor here comes from an adult who received the MenACWY meningococcal vaccine as a control.

The chain combines TRBV7-9 with TRBJ2-7; a weak D match, TRBD1 (6 bases). The V gene lost 2 bases and the J gene lost 3 bases, with 11 bases spanning the gap. The CDR3 has 14 residues. Germline CDR1 SEHNR, CDR2 FQNEAQ (reference sequence). DNA of the CDR3: TGTGCCAGCAGCTTATCTCACAGGGTCTACGAGCAGTACTTC. Translation: CASSLSHRVYEQYF.

The gene calls are TRBV7-3 and TRBJ2-1, with 8 bases fitting TRBD2. J was trimmed by 5 bases and V by 2 bases; bases with no gene match: 14. The CDR3 has 18 amino acids. From germline, CDR1 is SGHTA and CDR2 FQGTGA. CDR3 bases: TGTGCCAGCAGCTTATTTGGTAGGAGAAGCGGGGGCGACAATGAGCAGTTCTTC. Residues: CASSLFGRRSGGDNEQFF. Full variable domain (remainder filled in from reference TRBV7-3 and TRBJ2-1): GAGVSQTPSNKVTEKGKYVELRCDPISGHTALYWYRQSLGQGPEFLIYFQGTGAADDSGLPNDRFFAVRPEGSVSTLKIQRTERGDSAVYLCASSLFGRRSGGDNEQFFGPGTRLTVL.

The chain joins TRBV30 to TRBJ1-1, with TRBD1 as a possible D gene (6 bases). The CDR3 extends over 14 amino acids. V lost 3 bases to trimming and J lost 4 bases, with 15 bases between them. CDR1 GTSNPN and CDR2 SVGIG come from the germline V gene (reference sequence). For the CDR3, the DNA is TGTGCCTGGAGCCCCTACAGGGACGGCACTGAAGCTTTCTTT. This gives the protein CAWSPYRDGTEAFF.

This chain joins TRBV7-9 and TRBJ1-2; D is perhaps TRBD1 (6 bases). This CDR3 has 12 amino acids. Trimming took off 5 bases at V and 7 bases at J, with 11 bases between the two ends. The germline V gene encodes CDR1 SEHNR and CDR2 FQNEAQ (reference sequence). CDR3 nucleotides: TGTGCCAGCAGCGCAACAGGGTCTGGCTACACCTTC. This encodes CASSATGSGYTF.

The chain couples TRBV19 to TRBJ1-2; possible D gene TRBD1, 6 bases. The CDR3 is made up of 15 amino acids. Germline CDR1 and CDR2: LNHDA and SQIVND (reference sequence). V lost 1 base to trimming and J lost 4 bases, with 13 bases between them. CDR3 amino acids: CASSIAGGGAYGYTF. The CDR3 DNA sequence: TGTGCCAGTAGTATAGCAGGAGGGGGGGCCTATGGCTACACCTTC.

The rearrangement uses TRBV5-1 and TRBJ1-4; 7 nucleotides match TRBD1. The CDR3 sequence is 14 residues long. The germline gives CDR1 SGHRS, CDR2 YFSETQ. The J segment lost 3 bases and the V segment lost 4 bases, leaving 3 bases of the junction unmatched. CDR3 region: CASSRGQPNEKLFF. The CDR3, as DNA: TGCGCCAGCAGCCGGGGACAGCCTAATGAAAAACTGTTTTTT.

This clone occurred once. The chain uses TRBV11-2 and TRBJ2-1, with TRBD2 as a possible D gene (5 bases). Per germline, CDR1 SGHAT and CDR2 FQNNGV. The length of the CDR3 is 15 residues. V was cut by 1 base and J by 0 bases, with 7 bases left in between. The CDR3 DNA sequence: TGTGCCAGCAGCTTAGTCGGGGACTCCTACAATGAGCAGTTCTTC. Translation gives CASSLVGDSYNEQFF.

CDR3 sequence reads: CASSQPPGQTNEKLFF. The CDR3 coding sequence is TGTGCCAGCAGCCAGCCGCCGGGACAGACTAATGAAAAACTGTTTTTT. The rearrangement links TRBV7-9 to TRBJ1-4; 7 nucleotides match TRBD1. Trimming cost V 5 bases and J 2 bases; bases outside gene matches: 8. The CDR3 is 16 amino acids. The germline V gene has CDR1 SEHNR and CDR2 FQNEAQ (reference sequence).

The chain links TRBV28 to TRBJ1-2, with 7 bases identical to TRBD1. Per the germline V gene, CDR1 is MDHEN and CDR2 is SYDVKM. The CDR3 loop spans 13 amino acids. V was pared by 7 bases and J by 8 bases, with 10 bases of the junction left unmatched. CDR3 amino acids: CASNFEGAGGYTF. CDR3 sequence (DNA): TGTGCCAGCAACTTCGAGGGGGCAGGGGGCTACACCTTC.

The chain recombines TRBV5-1 with TRBJ2-1; D possibly matches TRBD1 or TRBD2 (6 bases each). This CDR3 is 16 amino acids long. Between the trimmed V and J ends, which lost 1 base and 0 bases, there was a span of 11 bases. Germline V CDR1 and CDR2: SGHRS, YFSETQ. CDR3 protein: CASSLRGDPSYNEQFF. DNA for the CDR3: TGCGCCAGCAGCTTGAGGGGGGATCCCTCCTACAATGAGCAGTTCTTC. Variable domain in full (rest from reference TRBV5-1 and TRBJ2-1): KAGVTQTPRYLIKTRGQQVTLSCSPISGHRSVSWYQQTPGQGLQFLFEYFSETQRNKGNFPGRFSGRQFSNSRSEMNVSTLELGDSALYLCASSLRGDPSYNEQFFGPGTRLTVL.

V gene TRBV7-2 combines with J gene TRBJ2-3, with D tentatively TRBD2 (6 bases). V was cut by 5 bases and J by 6 bases, with 18 bases left in between. Germline CDR1 SGHTA, CDR2 FQGNSA. This CDR3 is built from 15 residues. This CDR3 is CASSPSGWAGDTQYF. The CDR3 region has the DNA TGTGCCAGCAGCCCTTCGGGCTGGGCGGGGGATACGCAGTATTTT.

This clone was seen only once. The chain is built from TRBV6-5 and TRBJ1-1, with 9 bases lining up with TRBD1. The CDR3 has 12 residues. V shed 6 bases and J 8 bases; nucleotides not matched to a gene: 4. Germline V CDR1 and CDR2: MNHEY, SVGAGI. The CDR3 here is CASRRTGAEAFF. The CDR3 region has the DNA TGTGCCAGCAGAAGGACAGGGGCGGAAGCTTTCTTT.

A few counts support this clone. In the same sample, other DNA sequences code for this CDR3. The V gene is TRBV19, the J gene TRBJ1-1; D is perhaps TRBD1 (5 bases). The V end lost 3 bases, the J end lost 1 base, and 6 bases lay between the germline ends. Looked up from germline, CDR1 is LNHDA and CDR2 is SQIVND (reference sequence). The CDR3 is 13 residues long. CDR3 in amino acids: CASSMGGNTEAFF. The CDR3 region has the DNA TGTGCCAGTAGTATGGGGGGGAACACTGAAGCTTTCTTT.

The chain couples TRBV7-2 to TRBJ1-2, with 11 bases aligning to TRBD1. From germline, CDR1 is SGHTA and CDR2 FQGNSA. The J segment lost 4 bases and the V segment lost 10 bases, leaving 8 bases of the junction unmatched. This CDR3 is 14 amino acids long. CDR3 loop: CAMPGQGVGYGYTF. CDR3 nucleotide sequence: TGTGCCATGCCGGGACAGGGGGTAGGCTATGGCTACACCTTC.

The rearrangement links TRBV6-5 to TRBJ1-1, with D maybe TRBD1 (5 bases). This CDR3 is built from 15 residues. Trimming took off 6 bases at V and 0 bases at J, with 14 bases between the two ends. Germline V gives CDR1 MNHEY, CDR2 SVGAGI. The CDR3 protein is CASSKAKGMNTEAFF. As DNA, the CDR3 is TGTGCCAGCAGCAAGGCGAAGGGGATGAACACTGAAGCTTTCTTT.

V usage is TRBV19 and J usage is TRBJ1-2, with a weak D call TRBD1 (5 bases). V dropped 8 bases and J dropped 2 bases, with 24 bases sitting between them. Germline V gene lookup returns CDR1 LNHDA and CDR2 SQIVND (reference sequence). This CDR3 contains 17 residues. The CDR3 reads CASHTALPGGENYGYTF. In DNA form, the CDR3 reads TGTGCCAGTCATACCGCCCTTCCCGGGGGGGAGAACTATGGCTACACCTTC.

The chain employs TRBV19 and TRBJ1-1; tentatively, D is TRBD1 (5 bases). The CDR3 loop spans 13 amino acids. Trimming cost V 7 bases and J 0 bases, with 9 bases left between them. Germline CDR1 and CDR2: LNHDA and SQIVND (reference sequence). CDR3 sequence: CASKYRLNTEAFF. The CDR3 bases are TGTGCCAGTAAGTACAGGTTGAACACTGAAGCTTTCTTT.

The chain links TRBV13 to TRBJ2-7, with D uncertain. V was trimmed by 5 bases and J by 2 bases, leaving 7 bases between them. This CDR3 is built from 12 residues. Germline V gives CDR1 PRHDT, CDR2 FYEKMQ (reference sequence). CDR3 bases: TGTGCCAGCAGCGTTTCACCCTACGAGCAGTACTTC. Translation: CASSVSPYEQYF.

This sequence joins TRBV12-3 or TRBV12-4 and TRBJ1-1; possible D gene TRBD1, 6 bases. This CDR3 is 13 amino acids long. Trimming shortened V by 6 bases and J by 2 bases, and 10 bases separated the two germline ends. The CDR3 protein is CASRLQGNTEAFF. Here the CDR3 DNA reads TGTGCCAGCAGACTACAGGGTAACACTGAAGCTTTCTTT.

This rearrangement joins TRBV15 to TRBJ1-2, with D hard to call. The CDR3 spans 16 residues. Deletions cut 5 bases from V and 0 bases from J, with 16 bases between. CDR1 and CDR2 (germline): LNHNV, YYDKDF (reference sequence). CDR3 region: CATSPSYFVSNYGYTF. The CDR3 region has the DNA TGTGCCACCAGCCCGAGTTACTTCGTTTCTAACTATGGCTACACCTTC.

This clone was seen only a few times. The chain couples TRBV7-6 to TRBJ2-1, with TRBD2 matching 15 bases. V shed 5 bases, J shed 9 bases, and the junction held 8 bases outside the gene matches. Germline CDR1 reads SGHVS; CDR2 reads FNYEAQ. The length of the CDR3 is 16 residues. CDR3 nucleotide sequence: TGTGCCAGCAGCCTGCGGACTAGCGGGGGGGCCGGTGAGCAGTTCTTC. It encodes CASSLRTSGGAGEQFF.

Many counts were recorded for this clone. V and J are TRBV7-8 and TRBJ1-1; 7 nucleotides align to TRBD1. In germline, CDR1 is SGHVS, CDR2 FQNEAQ. The CDR3 extends over 16 amino acids. V was pared by 5 bases and J by 1 base, with 10 bases of the junction left unmatched. Here the CDR3 DNA reads TGTGCCAGCAGCCCCGGGACAGTCTGGGGGAACACTGAAGCTTTCTTT. Amino acids: CASSPGTVWGNTEAFF.